This T cell receptor (beta chain) was recovered during a study of blood T cell repertoires in COVID-19. About the study: The analysed material was cDNA or gDNA that came from T cells, B-cell-depleted T cells, or PBMCs.

Assay: immunoSEQ multiplex PCR; the TCRdb copy retains only in-frame clones and omits some. The table includes 100,000 or so clones, 86% detected once. Trimming took 3 bases from V and 4 from J, leaving 15 bases between them. CDR3 size: 16 residues. Germline CDR1 and CDR2: LNHDA and SQIVND (reference sequence). This receptor was obtained from a man aged 55 to 70 with acute or convalescent COVID-19. Sequencing was carried out using peripheral blood. The J gene is TRBJ1-4, the V gene TRBV19, with D perhaps matching TRBD1 (6 bases). CDR3 loop: CASSIRTGRGNEKLFF. In nucleotides, the CDR3 is TGTGCCAGTAGTATTCGTACGGGCAGGGGTAATGAAAAACTGTTTTTT.